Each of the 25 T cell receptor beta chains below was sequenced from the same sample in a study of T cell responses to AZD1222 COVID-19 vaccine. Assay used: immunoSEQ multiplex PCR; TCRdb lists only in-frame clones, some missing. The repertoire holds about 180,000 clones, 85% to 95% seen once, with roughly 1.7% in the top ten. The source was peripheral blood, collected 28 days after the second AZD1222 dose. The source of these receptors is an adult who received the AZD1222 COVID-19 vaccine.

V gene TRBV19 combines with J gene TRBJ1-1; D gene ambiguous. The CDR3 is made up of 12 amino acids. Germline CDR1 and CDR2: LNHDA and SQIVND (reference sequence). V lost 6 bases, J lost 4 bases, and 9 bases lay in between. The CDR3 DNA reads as TGTGCCAGTAGGTGGTCCGGCACTGAAGCTTTCTTT. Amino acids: CASRWSGTEAFF.

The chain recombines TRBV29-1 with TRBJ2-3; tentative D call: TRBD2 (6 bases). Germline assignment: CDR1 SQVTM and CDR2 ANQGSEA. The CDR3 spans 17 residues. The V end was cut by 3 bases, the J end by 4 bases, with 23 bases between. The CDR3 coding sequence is TGCAGCGTTGAGGGTAAAGAGGCGGAGGGTTTGGCAGATACGCAGTATTTT. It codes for CSVEGKEAEGLADTQYF.

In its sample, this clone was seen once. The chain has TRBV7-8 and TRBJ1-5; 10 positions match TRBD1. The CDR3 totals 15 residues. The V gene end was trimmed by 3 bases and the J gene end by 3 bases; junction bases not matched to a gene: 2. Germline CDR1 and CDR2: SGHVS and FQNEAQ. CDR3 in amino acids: CASSLGQGYNQPQHF. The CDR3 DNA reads TGTGCCAGCAGCTTGGGACAGGGGTACAATCAGCCCCAGCATTTT.

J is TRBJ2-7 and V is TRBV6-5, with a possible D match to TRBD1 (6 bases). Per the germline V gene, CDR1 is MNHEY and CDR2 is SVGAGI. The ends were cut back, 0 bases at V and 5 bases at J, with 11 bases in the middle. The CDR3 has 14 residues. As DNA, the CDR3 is TGTGCCAGCAGTTACTCCGAACAGGGAGACGAGCAGTACTTC. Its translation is CASSYSEQGDEQYF.

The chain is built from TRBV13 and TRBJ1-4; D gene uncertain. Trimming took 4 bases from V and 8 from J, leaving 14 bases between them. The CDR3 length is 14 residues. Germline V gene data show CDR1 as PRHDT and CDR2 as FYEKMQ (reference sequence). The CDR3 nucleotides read TGTGCCAGCAGCTCTTCTGGGAGTTCAGAAAAACTGTTTTTT. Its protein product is CASSSSGSSEKLFF. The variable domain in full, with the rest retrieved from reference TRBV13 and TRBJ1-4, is AAGVIQSPRHLIKEKRETATLKCYPIPRHDTVYWYQQGPGQDPQFLISFYEKMQSDKGSIPDRFSAQQFSDYHSELNMSSLELGDSALYFCASSSSGSSEKLFFGSGTQLSVL.

The CDR3 nucleotides are TGTGCCAGCAGCATCGGCGGACGGGAGCTGTTTTTT. This encodes CASSIGGRELFF. The genes are TRBV7-8 and TRBJ2-2; D is undetermined. The CDR3 covers 12 residues. The germline V and J ends were trimmed by 5 bases and 9 bases, with 10 bases remaining between them. The germline gives CDR1 SGHVS, CDR2 FQNEAQ.

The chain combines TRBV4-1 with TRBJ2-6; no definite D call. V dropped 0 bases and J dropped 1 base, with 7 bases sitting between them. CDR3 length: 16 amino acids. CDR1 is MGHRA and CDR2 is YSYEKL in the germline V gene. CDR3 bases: TGCGCCAGCAGCCAAGAGAAGGCTTCTGGGGCCAACGTCCTGACTTTC. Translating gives CASSQEKASGANVLTF.

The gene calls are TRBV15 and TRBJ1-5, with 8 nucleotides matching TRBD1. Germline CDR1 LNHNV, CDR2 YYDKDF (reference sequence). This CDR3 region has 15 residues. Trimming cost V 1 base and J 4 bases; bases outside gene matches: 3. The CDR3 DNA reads TGTGCCACCAGCAGAGGTGGGACAGGTAATCAGCCCCAGCATTTT. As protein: CATSRGGTGNQPQHF. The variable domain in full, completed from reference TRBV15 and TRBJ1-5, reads DAMVIQNPRYQVTQFGKPVTLSCSQTLNHNVMYWYQQKSSQAPKLLFHYYDKDFNNEADTPDNFQSRRPNTSFCFLDIRSPGLGDTAMYLCATSRGGTGNQPQHFGDGTRLSIL.

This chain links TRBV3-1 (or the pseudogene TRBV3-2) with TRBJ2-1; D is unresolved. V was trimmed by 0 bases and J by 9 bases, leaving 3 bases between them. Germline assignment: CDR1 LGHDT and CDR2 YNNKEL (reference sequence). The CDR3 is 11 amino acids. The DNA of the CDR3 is TGTGCCAGCAGCCAAGAGATTGAGCAGTTCTTC. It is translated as CASSQEIEQFF.

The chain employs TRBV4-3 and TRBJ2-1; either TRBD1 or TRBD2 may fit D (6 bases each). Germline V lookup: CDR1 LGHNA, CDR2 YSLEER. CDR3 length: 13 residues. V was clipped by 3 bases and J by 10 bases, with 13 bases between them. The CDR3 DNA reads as TGCGCCAGCAGCCAGTTAACAGGGAGGGAGCAGTTCTTC. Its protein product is CASSQLTGREQFF.

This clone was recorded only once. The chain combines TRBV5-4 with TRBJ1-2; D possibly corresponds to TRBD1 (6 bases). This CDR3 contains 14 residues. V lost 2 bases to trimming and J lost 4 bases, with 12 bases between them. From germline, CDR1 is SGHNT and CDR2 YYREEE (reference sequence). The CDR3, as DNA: TGTGCCAGCAGCTTAGCTACAGGGACCTATGGCTACACCTTC. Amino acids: CASSLATGTYGYTF.

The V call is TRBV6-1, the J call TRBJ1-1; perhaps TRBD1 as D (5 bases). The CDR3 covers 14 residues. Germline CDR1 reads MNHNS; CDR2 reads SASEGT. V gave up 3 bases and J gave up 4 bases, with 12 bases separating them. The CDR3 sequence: CASSDRTGGTEAFF. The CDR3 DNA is TGTGCCAGCAGTGATAGAACAGGAGGCACTGAAGCTTTCTTT.

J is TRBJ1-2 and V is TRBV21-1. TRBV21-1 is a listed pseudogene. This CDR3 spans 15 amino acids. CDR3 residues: CASNCRREGFYGYTF. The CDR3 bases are TGTGCCAGCAACTGCCGCAGAGAGGGATTCTATGGCTACACCTTC.

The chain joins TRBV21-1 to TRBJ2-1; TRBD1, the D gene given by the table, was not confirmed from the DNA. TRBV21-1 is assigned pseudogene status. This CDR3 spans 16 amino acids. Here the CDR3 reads CASTDLDRDISDEQFF. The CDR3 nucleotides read TGTGCCAGCACCGACCTCGACAGGGATATATCCGATGAGCAGTTCTTC.

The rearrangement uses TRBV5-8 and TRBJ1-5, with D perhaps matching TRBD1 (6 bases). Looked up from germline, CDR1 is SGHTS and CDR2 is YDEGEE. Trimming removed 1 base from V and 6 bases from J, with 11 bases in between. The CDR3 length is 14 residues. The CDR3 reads CASSLLRGAQPQHF. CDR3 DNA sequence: TGTGCCAGCAGCTTGCTTCGGGGGGCTCAGCCCCAGCATTTT.

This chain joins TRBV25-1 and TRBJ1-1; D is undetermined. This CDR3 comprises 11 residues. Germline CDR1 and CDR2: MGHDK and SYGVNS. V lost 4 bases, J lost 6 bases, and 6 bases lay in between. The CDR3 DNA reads TGTGCCAGCAGTGTGGGCCCTGAAGCTTTCTTT. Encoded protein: CASSVGPEAFF.

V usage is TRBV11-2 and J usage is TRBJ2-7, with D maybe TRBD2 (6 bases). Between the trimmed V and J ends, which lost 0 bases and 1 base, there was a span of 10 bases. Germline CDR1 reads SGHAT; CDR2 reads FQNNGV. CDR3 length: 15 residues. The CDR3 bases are TGTGCCAGCAGCTTAGATTGGGGGGTTTCCTACGAGCAGTACTTC. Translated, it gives CASSLDWGVSYEQYF.

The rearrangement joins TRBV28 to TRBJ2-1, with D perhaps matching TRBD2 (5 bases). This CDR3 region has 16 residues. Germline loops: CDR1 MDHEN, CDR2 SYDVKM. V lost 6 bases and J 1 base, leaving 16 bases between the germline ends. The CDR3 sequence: CASSTPAGGSYNEQFF. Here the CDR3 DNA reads TGTGCCAGCAGCACGCCAGCCGGCGGGTCCTACAATGAGCAGTTCTTC.

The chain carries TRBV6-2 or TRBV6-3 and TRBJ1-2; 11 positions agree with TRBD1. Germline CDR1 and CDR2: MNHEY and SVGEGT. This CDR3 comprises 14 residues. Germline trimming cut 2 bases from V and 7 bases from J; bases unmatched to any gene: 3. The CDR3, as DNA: TGTGCCAGCAGTTACCACGGACAGGGGGCTGGCTACACCTTC. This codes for CASSYHGQGAGYTF.

In DNA form, the CDR3 reads TGTGCCAGCAGCCGAGGGGACTACAATGAGCAGTTCTTC. Residues: CASSRGDYNEQFF. The chain employs TRBV3-1 (or the pseudogene TRBV3-2) and TRBJ2-1; D is possibly TRBD1 or TRBD2 (5 bases each). CDR1 LGHDT and CDR2 YNNKEL come from the germline V gene (reference sequence). V dropped 4 bases and J dropped 3 bases, with 7 bases sitting between them. The CDR3 totals 13 residues.

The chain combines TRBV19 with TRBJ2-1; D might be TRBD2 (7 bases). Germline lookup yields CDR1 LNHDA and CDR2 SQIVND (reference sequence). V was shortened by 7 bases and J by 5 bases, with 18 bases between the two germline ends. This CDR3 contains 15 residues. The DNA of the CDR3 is TGTGCCAGTACCCAGTACGGGGGGCAGAACAATGAGCAGTTCTTC. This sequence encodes CASTQYGGQNNEQFF.

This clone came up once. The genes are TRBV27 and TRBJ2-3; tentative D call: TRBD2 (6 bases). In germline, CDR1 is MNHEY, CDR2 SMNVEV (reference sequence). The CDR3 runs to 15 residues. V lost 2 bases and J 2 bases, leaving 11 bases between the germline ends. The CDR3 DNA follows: TGTGCCAGCAGTTTAGCGGGACTTCTCACAGATACGCAGTATTTT. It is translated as CASSLAGLLTDTQYF.

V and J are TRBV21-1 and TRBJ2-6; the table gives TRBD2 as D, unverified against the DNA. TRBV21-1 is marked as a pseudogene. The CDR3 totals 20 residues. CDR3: CASSKLRLALCNSGANVLTF. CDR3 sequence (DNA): TGTGCCAGCAGCAAACTAAGACTAGCGCTATGCAACTCTGGGGCCAACGTCCTGACTTTC.

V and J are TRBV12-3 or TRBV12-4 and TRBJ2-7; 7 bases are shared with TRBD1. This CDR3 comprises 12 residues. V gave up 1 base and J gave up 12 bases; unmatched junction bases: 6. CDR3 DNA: TGTGCCAGCAGTTTAGGTAGGGGGCTCGGGTACTTC. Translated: CASSLGRGLGYF.

The CDR3 nucleotides read TGTGCCAGCAGCCAAGATCTAGGTACTGGGGCCAACGTCCTGACTTTC. It codes for CASSQDLGTGANVLTF. The rearrangement joins TRBV4-2 to TRBJ2-6, with no clear D. The V end lost 0 bases, the J end lost 2 bases, and 8 bases lay between the germline ends. This CDR3 region has 16 residues. Germline loops: CDR1 LGHNA, CDR2 YNFKEQ.